These T cell receptor beta chains were read from a single sample in a study of T cells in Graves' hyperthyroidism and ophthalmopathy. Each CDR3 protein gets one entry after TCRdb re-called the multiplex PCR reads with MiXCR. The sample holds approximately 300,000 distinct CDR3 sequences, approximately 15% seen once. Sequencing input: blood. Receptors were obtained from a woman aged 60-70 years with Graves' ophthalmopathy. Each CDR3 is given with its conserved first and last residue. Fields, in order: D gene, V gene, clone size, J gene, CDR3 protein, CDR3 DNA. A D gene is named only where the DNA matches it firmly. The listing skips clone size in some rows; elsewhere it reads once, few, many or a size class.

>.|TRBV18|many|TRBJ2-3
CASSSLDSDTQYF
TGTGCCAGCTCATCACTAGACTCAGATACGCAGTATTTT
>TRBD1|TRBV7-2|.|TRBJ2-5
CASSLSGQGCRGETQYF
TGTGCCAGCAGCTTAAGCGGACAGGGGTGCAGAGGGGAGACCCAGTACTTC
>.|TRBV2|many|TRBJ1-1
CASSFTTGNTEAFF
TGTGCCAGCAGTTTCACAACAGGGAACACTGAAGCTTTCTTT
>.|TRBV19|.|TRBJ2-2
CASSPTGATGELFF
TGTGCCAGTAGTCCAACGGGAGCAACCGGGGAGCTGTTTTTT
>.|TRBV29-1|many|TRBJ1-1
CSVVSVFFSEAFF
TGCAGCGTTGTATCAGTGTTTTTTTCGGAAGCTTTCTTT
>TRBD2|TRBV4-3|.|TRBJ2-7
CASSRTALAGGAFREQYF
TGCGCCAGCAGCCGAACCGCCCTAGCGGGGGGCGCTTTTCGCGAGCAGTACTTC
>.|TRBV5-1|many|TRBJ2-7
CASRSESVYEQYF
TGCGCCAGCAGGTCCGAAAGTGTATACGAGCAGTACTTC
>TRBD1|TRBV6-2/TRBV6-3|many|TRBJ2-7
CASSYGGTGLYEQYF
TGTGCCAGCAGTTACGGTGGGACAGGGCTGTACGAGCAGTACTTC
>TRBD2|TRBV30|many|TRBJ2-1
CAYLTSGKGYNEQFF
TGTGCCTACCTCACTAGCGGGAAAGGGTACAATGAGCAGTTCTTC
>.|TRBV20-1|many|TRBJ2-4
CSARDPGVGKNIQYF
TGCAGTGCTAGAGATCCAGGGGTGGGCAAAAACATTCAGTACTTC